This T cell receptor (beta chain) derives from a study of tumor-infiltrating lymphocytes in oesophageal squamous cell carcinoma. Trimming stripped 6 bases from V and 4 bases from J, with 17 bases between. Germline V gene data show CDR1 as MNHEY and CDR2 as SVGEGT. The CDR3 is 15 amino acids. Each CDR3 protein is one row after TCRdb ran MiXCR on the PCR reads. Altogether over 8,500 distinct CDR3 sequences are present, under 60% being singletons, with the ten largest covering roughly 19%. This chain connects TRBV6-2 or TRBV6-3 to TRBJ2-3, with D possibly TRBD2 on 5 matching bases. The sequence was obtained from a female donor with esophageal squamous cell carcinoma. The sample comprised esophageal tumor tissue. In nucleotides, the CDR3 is TGTGCCAGCAGCACAAAGGTGGCGGGTCCAGATACGCAGTATTTT. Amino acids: CASSTKVAGPDTQYF.